This T cell receptor beta chain was documented in a study of preoperative IRX-2 immunotherapy in early breast cancer. Germline V gene data show CDR1 as GTSNPN and CDR2 as SVGIG (reference sequence). The CDR3 is made up of 18 amino acids. V lost 4 bases and J lost 7, with 28 bases in between. Treatment: preoperative locoregional IRX-2 cytokine immunotherapy. Preoperative locoregional IRX-2 cytokine immunotherapy was tested in the phase Ib source study. Measured with immunoSEQ multiplex PCR; TCRdb has only the in-frame clones, and not every one. Of some 35,000 clones in the sample, roughly 82% were seen once.

The chain uses TRBV30 and TRBJ1-4, with a tentative D call TRBD1 (5 bases). This receptor was identified in a human donor with breast cancer. Material: lymph node tissue, obtained after IRX-2 immunotherapy. CDR3 in DNA: TGTGCCTGGACCGCAGGTCAGGGACCCTACCCAGGGAGTGAAAAACTGTTTTTT. Amino acid sequence: CAWTAGQGPYPGSEKLFF.